This TCR beta chain was recovered during a study of cytomegalovirus exposure and HLA in healthy donors. This CDR3 comprises 14 residues. Per germline, CDR1 MNHEY and CDR2 SVGAGI. The V gene end was trimmed by 5 bases and the J gene end by 6 bases; junction bases not matched to a gene: 6. This PCR relied on a set of 60 Vbeta primers and 13 Jbeta primers. TCRdb keeps only in-frame clones here, not all; method: immunoSEQ multiplex PCR. The sample shows about 120,000 clones, 9.5% of them seen only once. Study conclusions and caveats: According to a later analysis, donors in an Asian-associated ancestry cluster reportedly had fewer N-insertions than the approximately 670-donor mean. Prior analysis indicated that the majority of TCR beta V segments exhibited productivity approximately 90% or approximately 30% of the time. HLA alleles showed associations with around 15,000 TCR beta sequences in a later analysis, at a 0.05 false discovery rate.

This clone was found a few times. Its antigen is not identified. Sequenced input: PBMCs. The receptor was derived from a man younger than 40 in good health and CMV-seronegative. The chain joins TRBV6-5 to TRBJ1-4; TRBD1 agrees at 7 bases. CDR3 sequence (DNA): TGTGCCAGCAGTCCGCGACAGGGTTATGAAAAACTGTTTTTT. Its protein product is CASSPRQGYEKLFF.